This T cell receptor beta chain was captured by sequencing in a study of beta chain features in type 1 diabetes (dated 2018 in TCRdb). Background on the whole study: Mean age, gender distribution, total cell number and subset yield did not differ between patients and healthy donors. Across all samples, roughly 110,000,000 sorted cells were examined, and cell number per subset correlated strongly with RNA yield. The study compared TCRB repertoires of sorted circulating CD4+ T cell subsets between recently diagnosed type 1 diabetes patients and matched healthy donors. Whereas all 30 or so donors provided naive and central memory subsets, regulatory and stem cell-like memory subsets were isolated from just 8 patients and roughly 8 healthy donors. What the authors observed across the whole study: Type 1 diabetes patients showed a moderate but significant shortening of TCRB CDR3 length in all four CD4+ subsets. Because cDNA rather than genomic DNA was sequenced, highly expressing activated cells could have been over-represented, although no difference in activation and CD3 levels was found between groups. Fewer insertions and more nucleotide deletions at VDJ recombination sites were observed in patients with type 1 diabetes, implying thymic rearrangement abnormalities. Only small numbers of individuals were included in the HLA sub-analyses, which left unresolved whether HLA type had any influence on TCRB rearrangement. Naive, central memory and regulatory TCRB repertoires appeared to be more alike among patients than among healthy donors. Shorter templates might be favored by PCR, yet because patient and control samples were amplified and corrected together, any such skew would affect both groups equally.

CDR1 SEHNR and CDR2 FQNEAQ were looked up in the germline V gene (reference sequence). CDR3 length: 14 amino acids, cysteine to phenylalanine. Here the CDR3 DNA is all that survives: 42 bases in frame from base 1. At the junction V is shortened by 5 bases and J by 0 bases, with 8 bases in between. From each donor, a single peripheral blood sample of about 120 mL on average was drawn into heparinised tubes. Using a panel that included CD45RO, CCR7, CD25, CD127, CD95 and CD27, naive, central memory, regulatory and stem cell-like memory CD4+ T cells were sorted on a BD FACSAria II. Every sorted population had a purity above 95%. PBMCs were isolated right away by Lymphoprep density gradient centrifugation and were stained directly, without culture. To minimize batch effects, samples were stained and sorted in pairs, one healthy donor with one patient per experiment. All of the isolated RNA was reverse transcribed with the High Capacity cDNA Reverse Transcription Kit, so expressed TCRB transcripts were sequenced. Deep immunoSEQ sequencing was applied to naive, central memory and regulatory T cell samples, giving an average of roughly 3.6 million total reads per sample. Sorted cells were lysed in RLT buffer and RNA was extracted with DNase-treated RNeasy Micro or Mini kits, depending on cell number. Each cell subset was processed on its own to prevent cross-contamination, while patient and healthy donor samples were processed together. The immunoSEQ multiplex PCR was used to amplify TCRB sequences from cDNA, generating 87-bp fragments that spanned the CDR3 region. Amplicons were sequenced on the Illumina HiSeq platform. On the study's bioinformatics: PCR bias was computationally corrected using synthetic template baselines, reads within Hamming distance 2 were collapsed, and singletons that could not be merged were discarded. Reads were aligned to IMGT to assign V, D and J genes, CDR3 length, and insertions or deletions at six rearrangement sites. Within each subset, clonotype counts were normalized to sorted cell number, and only after that were true diversity and Gini coefficients computed with the tcR R package. The overlap coefficient, calculated on TCRB nucleotide sequences, was used to measure repertoire sharing. Out-of-frame TCRB sequences from naive cells were analyzed as a proxy for the pre-selection repertoire. The immuneACCESS repertoire file appears here via TCRdb, limited to in-frame rearrangements. These files lack a portion of the clones; in checked studies, under half of the deficit traces to unresolved V genes, and the cause of the others is not known. V, J and clone size derive from that table, while D and trimming were established from the DNA sequence. Here the sample has 630,000 or so clones; roughly 13% occur a single time. 0.03% to 0.045% of the sample is held by the ten biggest clonotypes.

As regards this clone: The target of this receptor is not known. The sample holds no much larger clone one base away, and base qualities are not on file.

The sequencing input was naive CD4+ T cells from blood. The cell subset or site label here, explained by the study, means: true naive CD4+ T cells. The sequence was collected from a man aged 18-30 years with type 1 diabetes. The chain is assembled from TRBV7-9 and TRBJ2-4; the D gene could be either TRBD1 or TRBD2, each agreeing at 5 bases. The DNA is as follows: TGTGCCAGCAGCGTCGGGGCAGCCAAAAACATTCAGTACTTC. Its translation reads: CASSVGAAKNIQYF. The CDR3, completed at both ends by the reference TRBV7-9 and TRBJ2-4 genes, gives the full variable domain DTGVSQNPRHKITKRGQNVTFRCDPISEHNRLYWYRQTLGQGPEFLTYFQNEAQLEKSRLLSDRFSAERPKGSFSTLEIQRTEQGDSAMYLCASSVGAAKNIQYFGAGTRLSVL.